The present entry profiles one T cell receptor beta chain with its context. The target antigen is unknown. Treatment here: oral pan-JAK inhibitor, 5-10 mg twice daily. RNA was extracted and reverse transcribed into cDNA as the sequencing template. TCRdb's table, derived via immunoSEQ multiplex PCR, lists solely in-frame clones and lacks some. The table shows hundreds of thousands of clones, with 58% occurring only once. The data were taken from a study of CD8+ T cells in alopecia areata. At the level of the study: Patients given treatment had severity scored by the percentage of scalp area affected. The study, taken as a whole, reports: Treatment with tofacitinib significantly lowered scalp clonality and reduced expanded CD8+ clones among the top 100.

The CDR3 runs 10 residues. V was cut by 4 bases and J by 13 bases, with 5 bases left in between. CDR1 is SNHLY, CDR2 FYNNEI, per germline. Source: CD4+ T cells sorted from blood, taken at week 24, from a patient treated with tofacitinib. This sequence originates from a human donor with alopecia areata. The chain links TRBV2 to TRBJ1-6, with D possibly being TRBD1 (5 bases). The CDR3 DNA follows: TGTGCCAGCAGTGGGGGGCCCCTCCACTTT. Its protein product is CASSGGPLHF.